The T cell receptor (beta chain) described here comes from a study of identical twins listed by TCRdb under 2016. About the study as a whole: The study deep-sequenced TCR alpha and beta repertoires from monozygotic twins, unrelated adults of various ages and cord blood to test whether fetal clonotypes persist. To rule out contamination, the twin experiments were replicated at different times with different library preparation protocols.

Overall study results and their limits: Recombination models systematically underestimated out-of-frame TCR alpha sharing in monozygotic twins but agreed with sharing between unrelated individuals. Invariant T cells such as MAIT and iNKT could partly confound zero-insertion analyses, although diverse VJ usage argued against such confounding for most clonotypes. Because the same donors could not be followed over many years, conclusions were based on cross-sectional statistical analysis. Abundant cord blood beta clonotypes carried fewer insertions; young adult naive repertoires showed a weaker similar trend, while memory repertoires showed none. Compared with coincidental sharing between unrelated individuals, out-of-frame TCR alpha sequences shared between twins had an excess of sequences with low generation probability. A weaker excess of twin sharing was found in beta out-of-frame sequences because the signal-to-noise ratio was lowered by fewer shared sequences.

The library was made by 5' RACE. The reads were generated on an Illumina HiSeq 2000. A universal primer binding site was added through template switching, and the final cDNA carried a unique molecular identifier so that TCR cDNA molecules could be counted accurately. First-strand cDNA for TCR alpha and beta chains was synthesized from specific primers in the conserved constant-segment region. To control for contamination, every cDNA library was double barcoded, receiving both a SMART-Mk sample barcode and Illumina barcodes. TruSeq adapter sequences and Illumina sample barcodes were added in two successive PCR steps. Sequencing of the TCR alpha and beta cDNA libraries was done on the Illumina HiSeq platform using custom primers. In the paper's pipeline: Raw reads were processed with MiGEC to extract unique molecular identifiers, and MiXCR was used to determine CDR3 positions. Recombination models were inferred per individual with the repgenHMM and IGoR tools using an EM algorithm. The tcR package in R was used for shared clonotype analysis, with sharing normalized by the product of cloneset sizes. Out-of-frame nonproductive sequences were analyzed to study raw recombination free of thymic and clonal selection effects. In-frame beta chains were kept once TCRdb had trimmed the public reads at Q25 with fastp and called clones with MiXCR. Each record represents a unique CDR3 protein, reported with the most common genes and DNA among its rows. These V and J calls derive from TCRdb rather than the authors' analysis. This sample holds under 900,000 distinct CDR3 sequences; roughly 20% were observed only once. The ten largest clones take up around 13% of the sample.

Every donor in the study was a healthy Caucasian. Three pairs of female monozygotic twins, all aged about 18 to 29 years, made up the twin cohort. The RNA used for TCR libraries was isolated from peripheral blood mononuclear cells. From the cysteine through the phenylalanine, the CDR3 covers 14 amino acids. The sequence is cut down to CDR3 DNA, 42 bases in frame from base 1. Trimming at the junction amounts to 7 bases on V and 3 bases on J, and the germline ends lie 14 bases apart. A note on this clonotype: Its specific antigen is unknown. No base quality information exists; no much larger clone differs at one position.

This same sample was also part of a study on T cells expressing NK-cell markers. In that second paper, the authors write: Three sorted T-cell subsets (CD3+CD56+NKG2C+, CD3+CD56+NKG2C- and CD3+CD56-NKG2C+) from 8 or 9 donors had their TCR beta-chain repertoires profiled. Among the eight sequenced donors, seven were HCMV-seropositive and one was HCMV-seronegative. In several experiments an anti-gammadeltaTCR antibody was added to restrict sorting to alphabetaTCR-expressing T cells. In more than five donors, the dominant CD3+CD56+NKG2C+ clonotypes ranked among the top 10 CD8+ clonotypes, making up about 1.0-7.0% of CD8+ T cells. Those dominant clonotypes were again the most abundant among CD3+CD56-NKG2C+ cells in a few donors, at about 25-65%. It remained unclear whether the expanded NKG2C-expressing T cell clones were specific for HCMV antigens. The eight sequenced donors were randomly selected healthy volunteers, three men and five women. To determine HCMV serostatus, a commercial ELISA kit was used to detect HCMV-specific IgG in serum. For five to seven donors, unsorted PBMC were also used to sequence bulk peripheral blood T-cell repertoires. Reads were demultiplexed and grouped by UMI with MIGEC, and clonotypes were assembled and quantified with MiTCR. To exclude erroneous sequences, only TCR cDNA sequences supported by at least two reads were retained. Downstream repertoire analysis used the tcR package, and clonotypes were matched across fractions by CDR3 nucleotide sequence plus V segment. VDJmatch was used to annotate antigen specificity against VDJdb, with one amino acid substitution allowed in CDR3.

The rearrangement joined TRBV12-3 or TRBV12-4 to TRBJ2-3; the D gene cannot be named for sure. This clonotype was sampled from a woman aged 18-29 years in good health. Source material: PBMCs. For the CDR3, the sequence is CASNIMDGTDTQYF. At the DNA level, the sequence is TGTGCCAGCAATATAATGGACGGAACAGATACGCAGTATTTT.